A single sample is the source of the 27 T cell receptor beta chains below, sequenced in a study of spatial heterogeneity in lung cancer. Time point of the sample: sample taken at primary tumor resection. Whole RNA came from tumor, nontumor lung or frozen PBMC and was sequenced without being sorted. TCRdb recomputed calls from the 5' RACE reads with MiXCR, one row per CDR3 protein. There are about 38,000 distinct CDR3 sequences in the sample; 5.2% occur only once, and about a quarter lies in the top ten. The sequencing used PBMCs, collected at surgery. These receptors were taken from a female donor with early-stage non-small cell lung cancer.

This clonotype appeared many times. V gene TRBV7-3 combines with J gene TRBJ1-2; D is perhaps TRBD1 (6 bases). Trimming pared 5 bases from V and 1 base from J, leaving 14 bases between. There are 15 residues in the CDR3. CDR1 is SGHTA, CDR2 FQGTGA, per germline. The CDR3, as DNA: TGTGCCAGCAGCCAAAGGGGGACCCGTAACTATGGCTACACCTTC. This encodes CASSQRGTRNYGYTF.

In regard to this clonotype: One end of the junction is discordant with germline, which a read error may explain. V usage is TRBV6-5 and J usage is TRBJ1-1; 10 nucleotides agree with TRBD1. The germline CDR1 and CDR2 sequences are MNHEY and SVGAGI. This CDR3 is built from 17 residues. The CDR3 coding sequence is TGTGCCAGCAGCCCACAATATGACAGGGGGCTAGGGACTGTAGCTTTCTTT. Translated, it gives CASSPQYDRGLGTVAFF.

This clonotype came up many times. The V and J genes are TRBV5-1 and TRBJ2-3, with D possibly being TRBD1 (5 bases). The V gene lost 5 bases and the J gene lost 8 bases, with 18 bases spanning the gap. The CDR3 loop spans 14 amino acids. Germline assignment: CDR1 SGHRS and CDR2 YFSETQ. CDR3 DNA: TGCGCCAGCAGTGGTGGTCAGGGCGAAGGTACGCAGTATTTT. Translation gives CASSGGQGEGTQYF.

At least ten counts were recorded for this clonotype. V gene TRBV2 combines with J gene TRBJ2-3; D unclear. Germline CDR1 reads SNHLY; CDR2 reads FYNNEI. Trimming cost V 6 bases and J 4 bases, with 11 bases left between them. The CDR3 sequence is 13 residues long. The CDR3 nucleotides read TGTGCCAGCAGATTAGACGGGCCAGATACGCAGTATTTT. This sequence encodes CASRLDGPDTQYF. Complete variable domain (other parts from reference TRBV2 and TRBJ2-3): EPEVTQTPSHQVTQMGQEVILRCVPISNHLYFYWYRQILGQKVEFLVSFYNNEISEKSEIFDDQFSVERPDGSNFTLKIRSTKLEDSAMYFCASRLDGPDTQYFGPGTRLTVL.

This clonotype was detected many times. The gene calls are TRBV6-2 or TRBV6-3 and TRBJ1-5, with 9 nucleotides matching TRBD1. The V gene end was trimmed by 2 bases and the J gene end by 2 bases; junction bases not matched to a gene: 22. This CDR3 is 22 amino acids long. Germline CDR1 is MNHEY and CDR2 is SVGEGT. CDR3 coding DNA: TGTGCCAGCAGTTACGGTTTTATCGACCAGTGGGTCAGACAGGGGGGCAATCAGCCCCAGCATTTT. Its protein is CASSYGFIDQWVRQGGNQPQHF.

This clonotype showed up many times. J is TRBJ2-1 and V is TRBV6-5, with D tentatively TRBD2 (7 bases). The CDR3 runs to 15 residues. Trimming cost V 7 bases and J 6 bases, with 19 bases left between them. Per germline, CDR1 MNHEY and CDR2 SVGAGI. Here the CDR3 reads CASTVWGGGGNEQFF. In nucleotides, the CDR3 is TGTGCCAGCACCGTATGGGGAGGGGGGGGCAATGAGCAGTTCTTC.

This clonotype came up many times. This sequence joins TRBV10-2 and TRBJ1-3, with TRBD1 matching over 7 bases. The CDR3 runs 14 residues. The germline gives CDR1 WSHSY, CDR2 SAAADI. The V segment lost 3 bases and the J segment 2 bases; nucleotides outside the gene matches: 1. The DNA for the CDR3 is TGCGCCAGCAGTGAAACAGGGGCTGGAAACACCATATATTTT. This sequence encodes CASSETGAGNTIYF.

This clonotype was seen only a few times. This chain links TRBV23-1 with TRBJ1-6, with a tentative D call TRBD1 (5 bases). TRBV23-1 is flagged as an ORF with uncertain function. The V and J ends lost 11 bases and 7 bases respectively, with 15 bases between them. This CDR3 comprises 13 residues. The CDR3 DNA reads TGCGCCCCTGAGGGGCGGGTAAATTCACCCCTCCACTTT. This sequence encodes CAPEGRVNSPLHF.

In this sample, this clonotype turned up many times. V is TRBV7-9 and J is TRBJ1-1; no reliable D call. The CDR3 has 11 amino acids. CDR1 is SEHNR and CDR2 is FQNEAQ in the germline V gene (reference sequence). Trimming cost V 6 bases and J 5 bases, with 7 bases left between them. CDR3 in amino acids: CASSPGTEAFF. CDR3 coding DNA: TGTGCCAGCAGTCCCGGGACTGAAGCTTTCTTT.

This clonotype was counted many times. This chain links TRBV5-1 with TRBJ2-5, with 11 nucleotides matching TRBD2. The CDR3 runs 15 residues. In germline, CDR1 is SGHRS, CDR2 YFSETQ. V lost 4 bases to trimming and J lost 4 bases; unmatched junction nucleotides: 6. The CDR3: CASSSSGGASETQYF. The CDR3 coding sequence is TGCGCCAGCAGCAGTAGCGGGGGGGCATCAGAGACCCAGTACTTC.

This clonotype was detected many times. The chain couples TRBV2 to TRBJ2-7; TRBD1 matches 8 bases. The CDR3 loop spans 13 amino acids. Germline CDR1 reads SNHLY; CDR2 reads FYNNEI. With 4 bases clipped from V and 2 bases from J, the junction kept 1 base outside the gene matches. The CDR3 is CASSVGQAYEQYF. The CDR3 nucleotides are TGTGCCAGCAGTGTGGGACAGGCCTACGAGCAGTACTTC.

This clonotype has a count of ten or more. This chain uses TRBV28 with TRBJ2-7, with TRBD1 as a possible D gene (6 bases). The CDR3 has 13 residues. V was trimmed by 8 bases and J by 2 bases, leaving 13 bases between them. Germline V lookup: CDR1 MDHEN, CDR2 SYDVKM. CDR3 sequence: CASSGQIAYEQYF. DNA of the CDR3: TGTGCCAGCTCAGGACAGATAGCCTACGAGCAGTACTTC.

The chain couples TRBV12-3 or TRBV12-4 to TRBJ2-3; 8 bases agree with TRBD2. V lost 5 bases to trimming and J lost 4 bases; unmatched junction nucleotides: 5. The CDR3 extends over 14 amino acids. The CDR3 coding sequence is TGTGCCAGCAGTCGGACTAGCCCCGCAGATACGCAGTATTTT. Translation: CASSRTSPADTQYF.

This clonotype has ten or more counts. This rearrangement joins TRBV4-3 to TRBJ1-5, with unresolved D. Germline CDR1 LGHNA, CDR2 YSLEER. Trimming took off 1 base at V and 0 bases at J, with 4 bases between the two ends. The CDR3 is 14 residues long. As DNA, the CDR3 is TGCGCCAGCAGCCAAGGGGGTAGCAATCAGCCCCAGCATTTT. It specifies CASSQGGSNQPQHF.

This clonotype has only a few counts. The rearrangement joins TRBV7-2 to TRBJ2-7, with a possible D match to TRBD2 (7 bases). The CDR3 is 14 residues long. Germline assignment: CDR1 SGHTA and CDR2 FQGNSA. Trimming cost V 1 base and J 6 bases, with 13 bases left between them. CDR3 loop: CASSLVGGPGEQYF. DNA for the CDR3: TGTGCCAGCAGCTTAGTGGGGGGGCCCGGCGAGCAGTACTTC.

This clonotype was seen many times. J is TRBJ1-5 and V is TRBV2; weak D call: TRBD1 (6 bases). Trimming pared 7 bases from V and 7 bases from J, leaving 14 bases between. This CDR3 contains 13 residues. Germline CDR1 is SNHLY and CDR2 is FYNNEI. The CDR3 DNA reads TGTGCCAGCACTTCCGACAGGCTGCAGCCCCAGCATTTT. It specifies CASTSDRLQPQHF.

This clonotype counts as medium-sized. The V gene is TRBV7-9, the J gene TRBJ2-1; 12 bases align to TRBD2. The germline gives CDR1 SEHNR, CDR2 FQNEAQ (reference sequence). This CDR3 comprises 14 residues. The V segment lost 6 bases and the J segment 8 bases; nucleotides outside the gene matches: 5. The CDR3 region is CASRLAGGHDEQFF. The DNA of the CDR3 is TGTGCCAGCAGGCTAGCGGGGGGGCATGATGAGCAGTTCTTC. Looking up the rest from reference TRBV7-9 and TRBJ2-1 gives the full variable domain: DTGVSQNPRHKITKRGQNVTFRCDPISEHNRLYWYRQTLGQGPEFLTYFQNEAQLEKSRLLSDRFSAERPKGSFSTLEIQRTEQGDSAMYLCASRLAGGHDEQFFGPGTRLTVL.

This clonotype has a count of ten or more. V is TRBV12-3 or TRBV12-4 and J is TRBJ2-3, with a possible D match to TRBD2 (6 bases). Trimming shortened V by 6 bases and J by 3 bases, and 13 bases separated the two germline ends. The CDR3 is made up of 14 amino acids. CDR3 in amino acids: CASSPGLLTDTQYF. CDR3 nucleotides: TGTGCCAGCAGCCCGGGACTCTTGACAGATACGCAGTATTTT.

The V gene is TRBV11-1, the J gene TRBJ2-1, with no clear D. The germline V gene has CDR1 SGHAT and CDR2 FQDESV (reference sequence). The CDR3 loop spans 15 amino acids. Between the trimmed V and J ends, which lost 2 bases and 0 bases, there was a span of 8 bases. CDR3 residues: CASSLSSSSYNEQFF. Written as DNA, the CDR3 is TGTGCCAGCAGCTTAAGTTCCAGCTCCTACAATGAGCAGTTCTTC.

This clonotype was detected only a few times. The genes are TRBV5-1 and TRBJ1-1; D gene uncertain. Germline CDR1 and CDR2: SGHRS and YFSETQ. This CDR3 region has 13 residues. Trimming stripped 3 bases from V and 3 bases from J, with 9 bases between. The CDR3 reads CASSWMVDTEAFF. CDR3 in DNA: TGCGCCAGCAGCTGGATGGTTGACACTGAAGCTTTCTTT. The variable domain in full, completed from reference TRBV5-1 and TRBJ1-1, reads KAGVTQTPRYLIKTRGQQVTLSCSPISGHRSVSWYQQTPGQGLQFLFEYFSETQRNKGNFPGRFSGRQFSNSRSEMNVSTLELGDSALYLCASSWMVDTEAFFGQGTRLTVV.

In this sample, this clonotype turned up many times. The gene calls are TRBV4-3 and TRBJ2-1, with TRBD2 matching over 10 bases. The V gene end was trimmed by 0 bases and the J gene end by 11 bases; junction bases not matched to a gene: 10. The CDR3 spans 16 residues. Germline V lookup: CDR1 LGHNA, CDR2 YSLEER. The CDR3 here is CASSQDLPASGGQQFF. CDR3 DNA sequence: TGCGCCAGCAGCCAAGATCTCCCTGCTAGCGGGGGCCAGCAGTTCTTC.

This clonotype was counted ten times or more. This rearrangement joins TRBV4-2 to TRBJ2-3; 10 bases agree with TRBD2. With 6 bases clipped from V and 0 bases from J, the junction kept 12 bases outside the gene matches. The CDR3 sequence is 18 residues long. Germline V gene lookup returns CDR1 LGHNA and CDR2 YNFKEQ. The CDR3 loop reads CASSPGPAGGFSTDTQYF. For the CDR3, the DNA is TGTGCCAGCAGTCCCGGCCCAGCGGGGGGGTTTAGCACAGATACGCAGTATTTT.

V gene TRBV10-1 combines with J gene TRBJ2-3; weak D call: TRBD1 (6 bases). The CDR3 covers 14 residues. Trimming cost V 5 bases and J 0 bases, with 9 bases left between them. CDR1 and CDR2 from the germline V gene are WNHNN and SYGVQD (reference sequence). CDR3 in amino acids: CASSYRVSTDTQYF. Here the CDR3 DNA reads TGCGCCAGCAGTTACAGGGTTAGCACAGATACGCAGTATTTT.

The genes are TRBV5-6 and TRBJ2-7, with no clear D. The V end was cut by 1 base, the J end by 2 bases, with 7 bases between. The germline gives CDR1 SGHDT, CDR2 YYEEEE. The length of the CDR3 is 13 residues. CDR3 nucleotide sequence: TGTGCCAGCAGCTTGCAGGCGACCTACGAGCAGTACTTC. Its protein is CASSLQATYEQYF.

This clonotype was seen a few times. The V call is TRBV3-1, the J call TRBJ1-2; D may be TRBD1 (6 bases). V was trimmed by 4 bases and J by 6 bases, leaving 24 bases between them. The CDR3 length is 17 residues. Per the germline V gene, CDR1 is LGHDT and CDR2 is YNNKEL (reference sequence). The CDR3, as DNA: TGTGCCAGCAGCCTCTCCTTACAGGGAGGAATAGAAGATGGCTACACCTTC. Its translation: CASSLSLQGGIEDGYTF.

V is TRBV9 and J is TRBJ2-2; possible D gene TRBD2, 5 bases. Between the trimmed V and J ends, which lost 3 bases and 5 bases, there was a span of 11 bases. The CDR3 is 14 amino acids. CDR1 and CDR2 from the germline V gene are SGDLS and YYNGEE. Written as DNA, the CDR3 is TGTGCCAGCAGCGGGACCAGAGGGACCGGGGAGCTGTTTTTT. It is translated as CASSGTRGTGELFF.

This chain uses TRBV18 with TRBJ2-7; TRBD1 matches 9 bases. Trimming removed 5 bases from V and 12 bases from J; junction bases left unmatched: 5. Germline CDR1 KGHSH, CDR2 LQKENI. This CDR3 comprises 11 residues. DNA of the CDR3: TGTGCCAGCTCAATCCGACAGGGGGTGTACTTC. It is translated as CASSIRQGVYF.